The clone carrying this T cell receptor beta chain was counted a few times. What it binds is unknown. The sample belongs to a study of T-cell reconstitution after alpha-beta-depleted transplantation in children. Study-wide results and limits: Newly produced T cells mostly accounted for T-cell counts and diversity one year post-transplant. Where some patients showed high TCRbeta diversity at day 60, it came from recipient T cells and thymic progenitors that had survived. There were reportedly several hundred expanded graft clones from which alpha-beta T cells came about two months after transplant.

It was with unique molecular identifiers that the TCRbeta library was prepared. TCRdb re-derived calls from the PCR reads in MiXCR, one entry per CDR3 protein. This sample has 700,000 to 850,000 distinct CDR3 sequences, with roughly 15% found just once. This CDR3 has 14 residues. CDR1 WSHSY and CDR2 SAAADI come from the germline V gene. The V end was cut by 0 bases, the J end by 8 bases, with 8 bases between. The sample was PBMCs, mostly from graft donor cells, taken 360 days after TCRalphabeta/CD19-depleted stem cell transplant. The source of this sequence is a male patient aged 10 to 17 who had a stem cell transplant for acute lymphoblastic leukemia, so the T cells may come from the graft donor. The chain joins TRBV10-2 to TRBJ1-6, with no clear D. CDR3 protein: CASSESRNYSPLHF. CDR3 nucleotide sequence: TGCGCCAGCAGTGAGTCCAGGAATTATTCACCCCTCCACTTT.